A selection of T cell receptor beta chains follows, all from one sample in a study of T cells in Graves' hyperthyroidism and ophthalmopathy. TCRdb processed the multiplex PCR reads anew with MiXCR; each CDR3 protein has one entry. The sample yields roughly 570,000 distinct CDR3 sequences, approximately 15% seen once. The sample taken for sequencing was blood. Every receptor here comes from a woman under 40 with Graves' hyperthyroidism. CDR3s include the opening cysteine and the closing phenylalanine or tryptophan. A D gene is named only where the DNA matches it firmly. Expanded clones are given a class, and other clones once, few, many or no size at all.

few TRBJ2-3 TRBD2 TRBV7-6 TGTGCCAGCAGCTTGGCGACTGGACTAGCGGGAGTGGGAGATACGCAGTATTTT CASSLATGLAGVGDTQYF
many TRBJ1-5 - TRBV6-1 TGTGCCAGCACTCGGAGGGGACTCACTAGCAATCAGCCCCAGCATTTT CASTRRGLTSNQPQHF
few TRBJ2-7 - TRBV5-6 TGTGCCAGCAGTCTACAGCTAAACGCCTACGAGCAGTACTTC CASSLQLNAYEQYF
many TRBJ1-1 - TRBV28 TGTGCCAGCAGTCCCCAGGGGTATACTGAAGCTTTCTTT CASSPQGYTEAFF
- TRBJ2-7 - TRBV28 TGTGCCAGCAGTCAGCTCCCAGGGACCGAGCAGTACTTC CASSQLPGTEQYF
many TRBJ2-3 - TRBV11-2 TGTGCCAGCAGCTCGACTAGACCAAGCACAGATACGCAGTATTTT CASSSTRPSTDTQYF
- TRBJ1-1 - TRBV25-1 TGTGCCAGCAGTGGTCCAGGCACGAACACTGAAGCTTTCTTT CASSGPGTNTEAFF
many TRBJ1-1 - TRBV6-1 TGTGCCAGCAGTTCCAATGCGGGACGTTGGGGTGAAAGCACTGAAGCTTTCTTT CASSSNAGRWGESTEAFF
many TRBJ2-7 - TRBV28 TGTGCCAGCAGTTTCAGGGGCTACGAGCAGTACTTC CASSFRGYEQYF
many TRBJ2-7 TRBD1 TRBV2 TGTGCCAGCAGTCCTGCCGGGACAGGGGACGAGCAGTACTTC CASSPAGTGDEQYF
- TRBJ1-4 - TRBV20-1 TGCAGTGCTAAAAAGGGGCCCAGTAACGAAAAACTGTTTTTT CSAKKGPSNEKLFF